This TCR beta chain was sequenced during a study of CD8+CD57+ T cells in acquired aplastic anemia. Study summary: DNA recovered from sorted CD4+ and CD8+ cells had a mean of 3.2 ug. Notes on the study in general: Nearly 30 CD8+ CDR3 sequences were shared between patients and controls.

TCR beta VDJ and CDR3 profiles were obtained from a genomic DNA template. TCRdb analysed the reads with MiXCR anew, one entry per CDR3 protein. The sample carries 200,000 to 300,000 distinct CDR3 sequences, around half recorded once. Whoever was chosen for sequencing had shown CD8+CD57+ cell expansion by flow cytometry. The cohort consisted entirely of patients having severe acquired aplastic anemia. Receipt of therapy had not occurred in any patient by the time of blood sampling. With regard to this clonotype: Its antigen remains unidentified.

This TCR derives from a human donor with aplastic anemia. Sample: sorted CD4+, CD8+, or CD8+CD57+ T cells (not recorded which) from PBMCs.

CDR3 in DNA: TGCGCCAGCAGCCAGGGAGCTCTTGCGGGGGGCAATGAGCAGTTCTTC. The encoded protein is CASSQGALAGGNEQFF. The V and J genes are TRBV4-1 and TRBJ2-1; 8 nucleotides line up with TRBD2. CDR1 is MGHRA and CDR2 is YSYEKL in the germline V gene. This CDR3 is 16 amino acids long. With V trimmed by 3 bases and J by 6 bases, 10 bases remained unmatched.